These 30 T cell receptor beta chains were sequenced from one sample in a study of blood T cell repertoires in COVID-19. The table came from immunoSEQ multiplex PCR; TCRdb's copy has only in-frame clones and leaves some out. The top ten hold around 2.1% of the sample, which has roughly 120,000 clones, 92% seen once. Specimen: peripheral blood. These TCRs come from a man aged 50 or older with COVID-19, enrolled during active disease.

V gene TRBV19 combines with J gene TRBJ2-1; 8 nucleotides align to TRBD1. V gave up 3 bases and J gave up 5 bases; unmatched junction bases: 9. Germline assignment: CDR1 LNHDA and CDR2 SQIVND (reference sequence). This CDR3 has 16 amino acids. The CDR3 loop reads CASSILGQGADNEQFF. The CDR3 nucleotides are TGTGCCAGTAGTATTCTAGGGCAGGGGGCTGACAATGAGCAGTTCTTC. Drawing the rest from reference TRBV19 and TRBJ2-1, the complete variable domain is DGGITQSPKYLFRKEGQNVTLSCEQNLNHDAMYWYRQDPGQGLRLIYYSQIVNDFQKGDIAEGYSVSREKKESFPLTVTSAQKNPTAFYLCASSILGQGADNEQFFGPGTRLTVL.

This chain connects TRBV5-1 to TRBJ2-7, with D perhaps matching TRBD1 (5 bases). This CDR3 spans 15 amino acids. Trimming took 0 bases from V and 1 from J, leaving 11 bases between them. The V gene's germline CDR1 is SGHRS and CDR2 YFSETQ. CDR3 coding DNA: TGCGCCAGCAGCTTGGGTTCGGCAGGGTCCTACGAGCAGTACTTC. It translates to CASSLGSAGSYEQYF.

A note on this clone: The junction departs from the called germline gene at one end, perhaps through a read error. The chain employs TRBV4-1 and TRBJ2-1; a possible D gene is TRBD2 (5 bases). In germline, CDR1 is MGHRA, CDR2 YSYEKL. This CDR3 is 15 amino acids long. The DNA for the CDR3 is TGCGCCAGCAGCCAAGAAGGTAGAACGAGGGTTGCAAGTATCTTC. It is translated as CASSQEGRTRVASIF.

The chain employs TRBV18 and TRBJ2-1; 7 nucleotides agree with TRBD1. The length of the CDR3 is 12 residues. Losses at the gene ends were 3 bases for V and 8 bases for J; bases not matched to a gene: 1. Germline lookup yields CDR1 KGHSH and CDR2 LQKENI. CDR3 loop: CASSPGTDEQFF. The CDR3 nucleotides are TGTGCCAGCTCACCTGGGACAGATGAGCAGTTCTTC. The full variable domain, in which reference TRBV18 and TRBJ2-1 provide the parts outside the CDR3, is NAGVMQNPRHLVRRRGQEARLRCSPMKGHSHVYWYRQLPEEGLKFMVYLQKENIIDESGMPKERFSAEFPKEGPSILRIQQVVRGDSAAYFCASSPGTDEQFFGPGTRLTVL.

The gene calls are TRBV5-1 and TRBJ1-6, with 8 positions matching TRBD1. The V gene's germline CDR1 is SGHRS and CDR2 YFSETQ. Losses at the gene ends were 3 bases for V and 8 bases for J; bases not matched to a gene: 7. The CDR3 is made up of 15 amino acids. CDR3 bases: TGCGCCAGCAGCTGGGCCGACAGGGGAGATTCACCCCTCCACTTT. Amino acids: CASSWADRGDSPLHF.

The V and J genes are TRBV25-1 and TRBJ2-1; the D gene is possibly TRBD2 (5 bases). The CDR3 extends over 15 amino acids. Trimming removed 8 bases at V and 5 bases at J, with 19 bases between. CDR1 is MGHDK, CDR2 SYGVNS, per germline. CDR3 residues: CASLPALRGNNEQFF. In DNA form, the CDR3 reads TGTGCCAGCCTGCCTGCTTTACGGGGTAACAATGAGCAGTTCTTC. The full variable domain, rest sourced from reference TRBV25-1 and TRBJ2-1, is EADIYQTPRYLVIGTGKKITLECSQTMGHDKMYWYQQDPGMELHLIHYSYGVNSTEKGDLSSESTVSRIRTEHFPLTLESARPSHTSQYLCASLPALRGNNEQFFGPGTRLTVL.

The V and J genes are TRBV5-1 and TRBJ2-2; possibly TRBD1 for D (5 bases). Germline CDR1 is SGHRS and CDR2 is YFSETQ. The ends were cut back, 3 bases at V and 4 bases at J, with 19 bases in the middle. This CDR3 comprises 17 residues. CDR3 loop: CASSYVAGAEPTGELFF. In DNA, the CDR3 is TGCGCCAGCAGCTACGTAGCTGGGGCAGAGCCCACCGGGGAGCTGTTTTTT.

This rearrangement joins TRBV3-1 (or the pseudogene TRBV3-2) to TRBJ2-2; D gene uncertain. Germline V gene data show CDR1 as LGHDT and CDR2 as YNNKEL (reference sequence). The CDR3 has 15 residues. The V end lost 1 base, the J end lost 7 bases, and 13 bases lay between the germline ends. The CDR3 region has the DNA TGTGCCAGCAGCCAAGGGGCTGACGGATTCGGGGAGCTGTTTTTT. Encoded protein: CASSQGADGFGELFF.

In its sample, this clone was seen once. The chain uses TRBV5-1 and TRBJ2-1; 7 bases map to TRBD2. CDR1 and CDR2 from the germline V gene are SGHRS and YFSETQ. V dropped 4 bases and J dropped 9; count of bases not matched to a gene: 13. The CDR3 is 15 amino acids. In nucleotides, the CDR3 is TGCGCCAGCAGCCCCGAGCCCTTAGCGGGCAGTGAGCAGTTCTTC. Its translation is CASSPEPLAGSEQFF.

This clone was seen only a few times. This rearrangement joins TRBV27 to TRBJ2-7; 9 nucleotides match TRBD1. V shed 8 bases and J 2 bases; nucleotides not matched to a gene: 4. The CDR3 is 13 amino acids. CDR1 MNHEY and CDR2 SMNVEV come from the germline V gene (reference sequence). DNA of the CDR3: TGTGCCAGCTCGGGACAGGGCCCCTACGAGCAGTACGTC. Its protein product is CASSGQGPYEQYV.

The chain employs TRBV5-1 and TRBJ1-1; 7 bases are a match to TRBD1. The CDR3 runs to 13 residues. Germline lookup yields CDR1 SGHRS and CDR2 YFSETQ. V lost 4 bases and J lost 5; bases outside the gene matches: 5. CDR3 sequence: CASSQRQGTEAFF. DNA of the CDR3: TGCGCCAGCAGCCAACGACAGGGAACTGAAGCTTTCTTT.

The V call is TRBV20-1, the J call TRBJ2-1; D remains unclear. Trimming left V 3 bases short and J 7 bases short, with 7 bases between. Per germline, CDR1 DFQATT and CDR2 SNEGSKA (reference sequence). This CDR3 has 11 amino acids. The CDR3 nucleotides are TGCAGTGCTAGTAACACGAATGAGCAGTTCTTC. Residues: CSASNTNEQFF.

CDR3 bases: TGTGCCACCAGTGATTTACGGGTTGGAGAGACCCAGTACTTC. Translation: CATSDLRVGETQYF. The rearrangement links TRBV24-1 to TRBJ2-5; the D is unclear. The V gene lost 1 base and the J gene lost 4 bases, with 9 bases spanning the gap. This CDR3 spans 14 amino acids. Germline assignment: CDR1 KGHDR and CDR2 SFDVKD.

The chain is built from TRBV11-2 and TRBJ2-7, with TRBD2 matching over 9 bases. From germline, CDR1 is SGHAT and CDR2 FQNNGV. J gave up 4 bases and V 5 bases, and 9 bases lay outside the gene matches. The CDR3 totals 15 residues. CDR3 nucleotides: TGTGCCAGCAGCGCCTTAGCGGGAGCAATATACGAGCAGTACTTC. Amino acids: CASSALAGAIYEQYF.

V usage is TRBV9 and J usage is TRBJ2-1; possibly TRBD1 for D (5 bases). Trimming took 0 bases from V and 7 from J, leaving 5 bases between them. Germline assignment: CDR1 SGDLS and CDR2 YYNGEE. The CDR3 runs to 12 residues. The CDR3 loop reads CASSVEGNEQFF. CDR3 in DNA: TGTGCCAGCAGCGTAGAGGGGAATGAGCAGTTCTTC.

J is TRBJ2-1 and V is TRBV10-2; tentative D call: TRBD2 (6 bases). The V gene lost 6 bases and the J gene lost 3 bases, with 18 bases spanning the gap. Germline loops: CDR1 WSHSY, CDR2 SAAADI. There are 16 residues in the CDR3. The CDR3 nucleotides read TGCGCCAGCAGAAAAGGGACTCCAGGTATCTACAATGAGCAGTTCTTC. This sequence encodes CASRKGTPGIYNEQFF.

The chain couples TRBV7-2 to TRBJ2-5; tentative D call: TRBD2 (5 bases). Trimming removed 6 bases at V and 4 bases at J, with 15 bases between. CDR1 SGHTA and CDR2 FQGNSA come from the germline V gene. This CDR3 comprises 14 residues. CDR3 bases: TGTGCCAGCAGGTCTAGGAACGGAGGAGAGACCCAGTACTTC. This sequence encodes CASRSRNGGETQYF.

The chain employs TRBV5-6 and TRBJ2-6; D ambiguous. Looked up from germline, CDR1 is SGHDT and CDR2 is YYEEEE. The ends were cut back, 0 bases at V and 1 base at J, with 11 bases in the middle. This CDR3 is built from 17 residues. The CDR3 loop is CASSLAFGRSGANVLTF. The CDR3 DNA reads TGTGCCAGCAGCTTGGCTTTTGGGCGATCTGGGGCCAACGTCCTGACTTTC.

This chain links TRBV30 with TRBJ2-5; perhaps TRBD2 as D (6 bases). Trimming took off 2 bases at V and 2 bases at J, with 12 bases between the two ends. The germline CDR1 and CDR2 sequences are GTSNPN and SVGIG (reference sequence). The CDR3 length is 14 residues. The CDR3 nucleotides read TGTGCCTGGAGTTACACTAGCTTTCAAGAGACCCAGTACTTC. Translating gives CAWSYTSFQETQYF.

The chain has TRBV4-1 and TRBJ1-1, with a possible D match to TRBD1 (6 bases). Trimming took 6 bases from V and 1 from J, leaving 9 bases between them. CDR3 length: 13 amino acids. Germline V gene data show CDR1 as MGHRA and CDR2 as YSYEKL. The CDR3 DNA is TGCGCCAGCAGTCAGACAGGGAACACTGAAGCTTTCTTT. It yields the protein CASSQTGNTEAFF.

CDR3 loop: CASSLVVAGRTDTQYF. The CDR3 bases are TGTGCCAGCAGCTTAGTGGTAGCGGGACGCACAGATACGCAGTATTTT. The chain is built from TRBV7-2 and TRBJ2-3; 8 nucleotides line up with TRBD2. J gave up 1 base and V 1 base, and 4 bases lay outside the gene matches. The germline gives CDR1 SGHTA, CDR2 FQGNSA. The CDR3 loop spans 16 amino acids.

The chain is built from TRBV11-2 and TRBJ2-1, with 10 nucleotides matching TRBD2. The junction had 4 bases not matched to a gene; V was cut back by 5 bases and J by 15 bases. The CDR3 covers 11 residues. Germline CDR1 reads SGHAT; CDR2 reads FQNNGV. CDR3 protein: CASSQSGRGFF. CDR3 coding DNA: TGTGCCAGCAGCCAAAGCGGGAGGGGGTTCTTC. The full variable domain, completed using reference TRBV11-2 and TRBJ2-1, is EAGVAQSPRYKIIEKRQSVAFWCNPISGHATLYWYQQILGQGPKLLIQFQNNGVVDDSQLPKDRFSAERLKGVDSTLKIQPAKLEDSAVYLCASSQSGRGFFGPGTRLTVL.

This sequence joins TRBV30 and TRBJ2-7; 8 bases align to TRBD2. Germline V gene lookup returns CDR1 GTSNPN and CDR2 SVGIG (reference sequence). V shed 3 bases and J 2 bases; nucleotides not matched to a gene: 6. The CDR3 runs 14 residues. The CDR3 nucleotides read TGTGCCTGGAGAACTAGCGGCCTTACCTACGAGCAGTACTTC. It specifies CAWRTSGLTYEQYF.

The CDR3: CARTAGTGGQETQYF. Written as DNA, the CDR3 is TGTGCCAGGACCGCCGGGACAGGGGGCCAAGAGACCCAGTACTTC. The chain carries TRBV7-3 and TRBJ2-5; TRBD1 matches 11 bases. The CDR3 has 15 residues. Germline CDR1 and CDR2: SGHTA and FQGTGA. V was clipped by 9 bases and J by 1 base; unmatched bases: 7.

This sequence joins TRBV6-6 and TRBJ1-1; D perhaps matches TRBD1 (6 bases). The CDR3 runs to 14 residues. The V end lost 6 bases, the J end lost 4 bases, and 15 bases lay between the germline ends. Germline CDR1 MNHNY, CDR2 SVGAGI (reference sequence). CDR3 protein: CASSYGQGLTEAFF. The CDR3 region has the DNA TGTGCCAGCAGCTACGGGCAGGGGCTCACTGAAGCTTTCTTT.

The chain combines TRBV12-3 or TRBV12-4 with TRBJ2-4, with D maybe TRBD2 (6 bases). This CDR3 region has 11 residues. V was cut by 6 bases and J by 11 bases, with 11 bases left in between. The CDR3 coding sequence is TGTGCCAGCAGACAAACGGGGGTTCAGTACTTC. It translates to CASRQTGVQYF.

The chain uses TRBV4-3 and TRBJ2-4, with unresolved D. Germline-derived CDR1 and CDR2 are LGHNA and YSLEER. The CDR3 is 15 residues long. V lost 4 bases and J 0 bases, leaving 10 bases between the germline ends. CDR3 DNA: TGCGCCAGCAGCCCCTCACGACTAGCCAAAAACATTCAGTACTTC. Its translation: CASSPSRLAKNIQYF.

This clone was found once. The chain recombines TRBV15 with TRBJ2-7, with D perhaps matching TRBD2 (5 bases). Deletions cut 1 base from V and 0 bases from J, with 7 bases between. The CDR3 has 14 residues. CDR1 is LNHNV, CDR2 YYDKDF, per germline (reference sequence). CDR3 nucleotide sequence: TGTGCCACCAGCAGAGGGAGGAGCTCCTACGAGCAGTACTTC. Translation gives CATSRGRSSYEQYF.

For the CDR3, the DNA is TGTGCCATCAGTGACCCCACCGCAAGCGGGAGGGCCGGTGAGACCCAGTACTTC. As protein: CAISDPTASGRAGETQYF. V usage is TRBV10-3 and J usage is TRBJ2-5; TRBD2 matches 10 bases. The CDR3 totals 18 residues. J was trimmed by 5 bases and V by 3 bases; bases with no gene match: 15. Looked up from germline, CDR1 is ENHRY and CDR2 is SYGVKD.

This clone was counted once. J is TRBJ2-1 and V is TRBV9, with TRBD2 as a possible D gene (7 bases). V was trimmed by 0 bases and J by 8 bases, leaving 18 bases between them. The length of the CDR3 is 16 residues. Per germline, CDR1 SGDLS and CDR2 YYNGEE. CDR3 bases: TGTGCCAGCAGCGTAGAGCCCAGCAGAGGGGGGGATGAGCAGTTCTTC. Its translation is CASSVEPSRGGDEQFF.